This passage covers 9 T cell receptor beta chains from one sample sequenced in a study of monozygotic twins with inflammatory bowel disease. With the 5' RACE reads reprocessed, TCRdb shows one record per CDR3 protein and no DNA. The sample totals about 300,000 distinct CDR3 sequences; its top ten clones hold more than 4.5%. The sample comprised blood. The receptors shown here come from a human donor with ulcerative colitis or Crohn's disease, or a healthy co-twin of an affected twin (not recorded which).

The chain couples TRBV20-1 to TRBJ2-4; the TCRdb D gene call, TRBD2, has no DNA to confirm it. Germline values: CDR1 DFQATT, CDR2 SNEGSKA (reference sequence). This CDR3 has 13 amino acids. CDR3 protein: CSATREGKNIQYF.

The chain's CDR3 is CSAQGFQPQHF. V is TRBV20-1 and J is TRBJ1-5. Looked up from germline, CDR1 is DFQATT and CDR2 is SNEGSKA (reference sequence). The CDR3 runs 11 residues.

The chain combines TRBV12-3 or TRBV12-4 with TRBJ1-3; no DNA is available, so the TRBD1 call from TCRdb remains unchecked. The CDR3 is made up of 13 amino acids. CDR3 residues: CASAWTGENTIYF.

This chain's CDR3 is CASSSLVHPGTPYNEQFF. The rearrangement links TRBV5-1 to TRBJ2-1; no DNA is available, so the TRBD1 call from TCRdb remains unchecked. CDR1 and CDR2 from the germline V gene are SGHRS and YFSETQ. The CDR3 spans 18 residues.

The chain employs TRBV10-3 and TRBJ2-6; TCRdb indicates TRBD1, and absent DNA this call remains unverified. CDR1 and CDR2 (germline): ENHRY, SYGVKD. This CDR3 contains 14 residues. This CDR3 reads CASSTVTGANVLTF.

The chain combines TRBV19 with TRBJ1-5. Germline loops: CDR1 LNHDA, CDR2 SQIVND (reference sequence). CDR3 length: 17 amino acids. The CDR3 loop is CASSWDYNTVSNQPQHF.

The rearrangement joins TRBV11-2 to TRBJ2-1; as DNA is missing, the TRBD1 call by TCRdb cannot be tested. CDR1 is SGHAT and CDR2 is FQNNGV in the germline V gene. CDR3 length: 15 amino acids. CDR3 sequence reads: CASRTGTVPSNEQFF.

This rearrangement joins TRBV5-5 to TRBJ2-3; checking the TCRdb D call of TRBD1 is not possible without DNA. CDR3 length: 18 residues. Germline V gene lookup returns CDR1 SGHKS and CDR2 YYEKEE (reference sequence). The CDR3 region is CASSLALGQGVFTDTQYF.

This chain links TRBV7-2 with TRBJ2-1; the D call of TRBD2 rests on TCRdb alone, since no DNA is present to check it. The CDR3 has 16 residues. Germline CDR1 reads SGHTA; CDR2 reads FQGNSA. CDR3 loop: CASSLVAGGAYNEQFF.